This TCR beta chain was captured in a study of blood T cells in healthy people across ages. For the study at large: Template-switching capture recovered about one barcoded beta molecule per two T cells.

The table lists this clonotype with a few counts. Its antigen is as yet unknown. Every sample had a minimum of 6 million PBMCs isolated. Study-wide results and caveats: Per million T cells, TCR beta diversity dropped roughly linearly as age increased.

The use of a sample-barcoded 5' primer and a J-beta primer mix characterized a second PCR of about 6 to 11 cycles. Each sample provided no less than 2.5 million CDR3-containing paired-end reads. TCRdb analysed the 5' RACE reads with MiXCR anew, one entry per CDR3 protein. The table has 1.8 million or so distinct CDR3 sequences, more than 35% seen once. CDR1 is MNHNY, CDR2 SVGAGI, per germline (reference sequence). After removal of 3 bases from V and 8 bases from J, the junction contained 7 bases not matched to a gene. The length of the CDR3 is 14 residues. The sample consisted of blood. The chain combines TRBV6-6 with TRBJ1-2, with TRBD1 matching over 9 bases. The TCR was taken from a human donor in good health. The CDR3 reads CASSYNRGLGGYTF. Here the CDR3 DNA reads TGTGCCAGCAGTTATAACAGGGGGCTAGGAGGCTACACCTTC.